This entry lists 22 T cell receptor beta chains sequenced from one sample in a study of cytomegalovirus exposure and HLA in healthy donors. PCR primers comprised 60 Vbeta and 13 Jbeta primers. Data came from immunoSEQ multiplex PCR; TCRdb stores just in-frame clones and leaves some out. The data show roughly 120,000 clones, with 80% seen just once and roughly 3.5% held by the top ten. Sequenced material: PBMCs. These receptors were obtained from a male donor in good health and CMV-seronegative.

The CDR3 loop reads CASSFQKVLNTEAFF. The CDR3 DNA reads TGTGCCAGCAGTTTCCAGAAAGTATTGAACACTGAAGCTTTCTTT. The chain joins TRBV28 to TRBJ1-1; D not certain. The CDR3 sequence is 15 residues long. Germline V gene data show CDR1 as MDHEN and CDR2 as SYDVKM. V lost 3 bases to trimming and J lost 0 bases, with 11 bases between them.

The chain couples TRBV11-2 to TRBJ1-1; no clear D. The CDR3 consists of 15 residues. Germline lookup yields CDR1 SGHAT and CDR2 FQNNGV. Between the trimmed V and J ends, which lost 1 base and 5 bases, there was a span of 14 bases. CDR3 region: CASSLVPGLGTEAFF. The CDR3 DNA follows: TGTGCCAGCAGCTTAGTTCCGGGTCTCGGGACTGAAGCTTTCTTT.

This chain connects TRBV10-3 to TRBJ1-2; 8 nucleotides agree with TRBD1. Looked up from germline, CDR1 is ENHRY and CDR2 is SYGVKD. V was pared by 6 bases and J by 10 bases, with 10 bases of the junction left unmatched. The CDR3 runs 13 residues. The CDR3 loop reads CAISERQGSFYTF. CDR3 coding DNA: TGTGCCATCAGCGAAAGACAGGGGTCTTTCTACACCTTC.

The chain recombines TRBV30 with TRBJ2-3; D is possibly TRBD2 (5 bases). This CDR3 is 11 amino acids long. The germline CDR1 and CDR2 sequences are GTSNPN and SVGIG (reference sequence). Trimming pared 1 base from V and 6 bases from J, leaving 5 bases between. DNA of the CDR3: TGTGCCTGGAGTGGAGGGGATACGCAGTATTTT. Amino acid sequence: CAWSGGDTQYF. Drawing the rest from reference TRBV30 and TRBJ2-3, the complete variable domain is SQTIHQWPATLVQPVGSPLSLECTVEGTSNPNLYWYRQAAGRGLQLLFYSVGIGQISSEVPQNLSASRPQDRQFILSSKKLLLSDSGFYLCAWSGGDTQYFGPGTRLTVL.

The table lists this clone with a count of one. The chain uses TRBV7-9 and TRBJ2-7; 8 bases line up with TRBD2. Germline CDR1 reads SEHNR; CDR2 reads FQNEAQ (reference sequence). There are 14 residues in the CDR3. Losses at the gene ends were 6 bases for V and 5 bases for J; bases not matched to a gene: 9. CDR3 in amino acids: CASSPGGPIDEQYF. The CDR3 DNA sequence: TGTGCCAGCAGTCCGGGGGGGCCTATCGACGAGCAGTACTTC.

The CDR3 sequence: CASWSLAKNTGELFF. CDR3 in DNA: TGTGCCAGCTGGTCACTAGCGAAGAACACCGGGGAGCTGTTTTTT. The genes are TRBV2 and TRBJ2-2, with TRBD2 identical over 7 bases. The junction had 7 bases not matched to a gene; V was cut back by 8 bases and J by 1 base. Per germline, CDR1 SNHLY and CDR2 FYNNEI. The CDR3 totals 15 residues.

The chain has TRBV27 and TRBJ1-5, with D hard to call. CDR3 length: 14 residues. CDR1 is MNHEY and CDR2 is SMNVEV in the germline V gene (reference sequence). V lost 3 bases and J lost 1, with 7 bases in between. The CDR3 nucleotides are TGTGCCAGCAGTTTCTGGGCGAGCAATCAGCCCCAGCATTTT. Translating gives CASSFWASNQPQHF.

V is TRBV10-3 and J is TRBJ2-1, with D perhaps matching TRBD2 (6 bases). CDR1 ENHRY and CDR2 SYGVKD come from the germline V gene. V was cut by 5 bases and J by 0 bases, with 8 bases left in between. CDR3 length equals 14 residues. The CDR3, as DNA: TGTGCCATCAGTCGGGAGAGCTCCTACAATGAGCAGTTCTTC. This encodes CAISRESSYNEQFF.

The chain combines TRBV9 with TRBJ2-1, with 7 positions matching TRBD1. This CDR3 spans 15 amino acids. Germline loops: CDR1 SGDLS, CDR2 YYNGEE. The J segment lost 5 bases and the V segment lost 3 bases, leaving 8 bases of the junction unmatched. CDR3 amino acids: CASSDIGTAHNEQFF. The CDR3 region has the DNA TGTGCCAGCAGCGACATCGGGACAGCCCACAATGAGCAGTTCTTC.

The V gene is TRBV10-2, the J gene TRBJ2-2, with D possibly being TRBD2 (6 bases). Trimming removed 4 bases at V and 4 bases at J, with 13 bases between. Germline V gives CDR1 WSHSY, CDR2 SAAADI. This CDR3 is built from 15 residues. The CDR3 DNA reads as TGCGCCAGCAGTGTGACTAGGTCGGGCACCGGGGAGCTGTTTTTT. Translation gives CASSVTRSGTGELFF.

V is TRBV15 and J is TRBJ2-5; D might be TRBD2 (5 bases). Germline V lookup: CDR1 LNHNV, CDR2 YYDKDF (reference sequence). CDR3 size: 14 residues. V was cut by 1 base and J by 5 bases, with 11 bases left in between. CDR3 sequence reads: CATSRALVGETQYF. DNA of the CDR3: TGTGCCACCAGCAGAGCACTAGTTGGTGAGACCCAGTACTTC.

The rearrangement joins TRBV5-1 to TRBJ1-1; D gene uncertain. The CDR3 loop spans 14 amino acids. The V gene lost 5 bases and the J gene lost 7 bases, with 18 bases spanning the gap. The germline CDR1 and CDR2 sequences are SGHRS and YFSETQ. The CDR3 DNA reads as TGCGCCAGCAGGAGTGGGAGGGTATATGGTGAAGCTTTCTTT. The encoded protein is CASRSGRVYGEAFF.

The V gene is TRBV5-1, the J gene TRBJ2-2, with 7 bases matching TRBD1. Trimming took 5 bases from V and 3 from J; bases not matched to a gene: 7. The CDR3 spans 15 residues. The germline CDR1 and CDR2 sequences are SGHRS and YFSETQ. The DNA for the CDR3 is TGCGCCAGCAGAGGGGACAGCCTTTACACCGGGGAGCTGTTTTTT. It yields the protein CASRGDSLYTGELFF. Complete variable domain (other parts from reference TRBV5-1 and TRBJ2-2): KAGVTQTPRYLIKTRGQQVTLSCSPISGHRSVSWYQQTPGQGLQFLFEYFSETQRNKGNFPGRFSGRQFSNSRSEMNVSTLELGDSALYLCASRGDSLYTGELFFGEGSRLTVL.

This clone was detected once. This chain connects TRBV6-5 to TRBJ1-5; possible D gene TRBD1, 5 bases. The CDR3 is 14 amino acids. The germline CDR1 and CDR2 sequences are MNHEY and SVGAGI. V lost 5 bases, J lost 7 bases, and 15 bases lay in between. This CDR3 reads CASSRTGGRQPQHF. CDR3 DNA sequence: TGTGCCAGCAGTCGAACAGGCGGGAGACAGCCCCAGCATTTT.

This chain links TRBV6-6 with TRBJ2-5, with TRBD1 matching 8 bases. V shed 8 bases and J 2 bases; nucleotides not matched to a gene: 7. CDR3 length: 14 residues. Germline V CDR1 and CDR2: MNHNY, SVGAGI (reference sequence). The CDR3 sequence: CASRPGGTQETQYF. CDR3 DNA sequence: TGTGCCAGCCGCCCAGGGGGCACACAAGAGACCCAGTACTTC.

The gene calls are TRBV2 and TRBJ2-5, with 8 bases lining up with TRBD1. The last part of the DNA fits TRBJ2-7 better; the J call may be wrong. Germline V gene sequence: CDR1 SNHLY, CDR2 FYNNEI. The CDR3 runs to 15 residues. As DNA, the CDR3 is TGTGCCAGCAGTGCCACAGGGGGGCAATCCTACGAGCAGTACTTC. Amino acid sequence: CASSATGGQSYEQYF.

As concerns this clone: At one end, the junction sequence differs from germline, possibly due to a read error. The V gene is TRBV7-9, the J gene TRBJ2-1, with 9 bases lining up with TRBD2. The CDR3 spans 16 residues. CDR1 SEHNR and CDR2 FQNEAQ come from the germline V gene (reference sequence). This CDR3 is CSSSLGRTSVHNEQFF. The CDR3 DNA sequence: TGTTCCAGCAGCTTAGGAAGGACTAGCGTACACAATGAGCAGTTCTTC.

The V gene is TRBV7-9, the J gene TRBJ2-7; D is undetermined. Germline lookup yields CDR1 SEHNR and CDR2 FQNEAQ (reference sequence). CDR3 length: 14 amino acids. V dropped 1 base and J dropped 3 bases, with 10 bases sitting between them. The CDR3 nucleotides are TGTGCCAGCAGCTTAGATACAGAGTACTACGAGCAGTACTTC. It encodes CASSLDTEYYEQYF.

The chain recombines TRBV11-2 with TRBJ2-7; 9 nucleotides align to TRBD1. V shed 3 bases and J 3 bases; nucleotides not matched to a gene: 3. CDR1 and CDR2 (germline): SGHAT, FQNNGV. The CDR3 loop spans 14 amino acids. The CDR3 nucleotides read TGTGCCAGCAGCTTCGGGACAGGGTTCTACGAGCAGTACTTC. It specifies CASSFGTGFYEQYF.

The DNA of the CDR3 is TGTGCCAGCAGCCCTCCGGGACAGGGTATCTACGAGCAGTACTTC. As protein: CASSPPGQGIYEQYF. V and J are TRBV7-2 and TRBJ2-7; 9 positions agree with TRBD1. The V segment lost 5 bases and the J segment 3 bases; nucleotides outside the gene matches: 8. Germline V lookup: CDR1 SGHTA, CDR2 FQGNSA. The CDR3 is 15 residues long.

The chain has TRBV19 and TRBJ2-2, with D maybe TRBD1 (6 bases). The germline V gene encodes CDR1 LNHDA and CDR2 SQIVND (reference sequence). Trimming stripped 9 bases from V and 2 bases from J, with 13 bases between. CDR3 size: 14 residues. The CDR3 reads CASSGTPNTGELFF. Written as DNA, the CDR3 is TGTGCCAGCTCCGGGACACCAAACACCGGGGAGCTGTTTTTT. Supplemented by reference TRBV19 and TRBJ2-2, the full variable domain reads DGGITQSPKYLFRKEGQNVTLSCEQNLNHDAMYWYRQDPGQGLRLIYYSQIVNDFQKGDIAEGYSVSREKKESFPLTVTSAQKNPTAFYLCASSGTPNTGELFFGEGSRLTVL.

The chain joins TRBV30 to TRBJ2-7; TRBD2 is a possible D gene (6 bases). Trimming shortened V by 4 bases and J by 3 bases, and 13 bases separated the two germline ends. The CDR3 loop spans 13 amino acids. In germline, CDR1 is GTSNPN, CDR2 SVGIG (reference sequence). CDR3 nucleotides: TGTGCCTGGACTAGCGCTGCCGGCTACGAGCAGTACTTC. It translates to CAWTSAAGYEQYF.